Following are 26 T cell receptor beta chains from one sample sequenced in a study of blood T cells in healthy people across ages. Using a J-beta primer mix together with a sample-barcoded 5' primer, a second PCR was run for roughly 7 to 12 cycles. TCRdb ran MiXCR on the 5' RACE reads and lists one entry per CDR3 protein. The sample lists just over 1 million distinct CDR3 sequences, 40% to 50% occurring once. The specimen sequenced was blood. These receptors came from a woman in her fifties or sixties in good health.

The rearrangement joins TRBV5-1 to TRBJ2-5, with TRBD1 matching over 8 bases. The ends lost 5 bases at V and 11 bases at J; junction bases unmatched: 14. The CDR3 has 14 residues. In germline, CDR1 is SGHRS, CDR2 YFSETQ. CDR3 sequence: CASRTSGGRDEQYF. CDR3 nucleotides: TGCGCCAGCAGAACTTCAGGGGGCCGCGATGAGCAGTACTTC.

This chain joins TRBV20-1 and TRBJ1-2; D is ambiguous. CDR1 and CDR2 (germline): DFQATT, SNEGSKA (reference sequence). The CDR3 spans 13 residues. V shed 1 base and J shed 3 bases, with 9 bases lying between them. CDR3 in amino acids: CSARGTGYYGYTF. The CDR3 DNA sequence: TGCAGTGCTAGAGGTACGGGGTACTATGGCTACACCTTC.

The V call is TRBV3-1, the J call TRBJ2-5, with 10 bases matching TRBD2. The CDR3 spans 17 residues. Germline values: CDR1 LGHDT, CDR2 YNNKEL (reference sequence). V was clipped by 8 bases and J by 2 bases; unmatched bases: 14. The CDR3: CASFPLLLAGVQETQYF. Here the CDR3 DNA reads TGTGCCAGCTTCCCGCTCCTGCTAGCGGGAGTACAAGAGACCCAGTACTTC.

This clonotype turned up a few times. V is TRBV12-3 or TRBV12-4 and J is TRBJ2-7; 8 bases align to TRBD2. After removal of 5 bases from V and 4 bases from J, the junction contained 7 bases not matched to a gene. This CDR3 is built from 14 residues. In DNA form, the CDR3 reads TGTGCCAGCAGTAATCACGGGAGGGCGTACGAGCAGTACTTC. Encoded protein: CASSNHGRAYEQYF.

This chain joins TRBV6-6 and TRBJ2-7; 9 bases are shared with TRBD1. V was clipped by 6 bases and J by 7 bases; unmatched bases: 19. Germline lookup yields CDR1 MNHNY and CDR2 SVGAGI (reference sequence). The CDR3 has 17 residues. The CDR3 DNA follows: TGTGCCAGCAGCAATCCTAAAGGGACAGGGAGGGAGAATGAGCAGTACTTC. It is translated as CASSNPKGTGRENEQYF.

This clonotype appeared many times. The chain is built from TRBV6-6 and TRBJ2-7, with D maybe TRBD1 (7 bases). Per the germline V gene, CDR1 is MNHNY and CDR2 is SVGAGI (reference sequence). V gave up 7 bases and J gave up 4 bases, with 11 bases separating them. This CDR3 spans 12 amino acids. CDR3 protein: CASNQGGYEQYF. CDR3 sequence (DNA): TGTGCCAGCAATCAGGGGGGATACGAGCAGTACTTC.

This clonotype was observed a few times. The rearrangement joins TRBV28 to TRBJ2-1, with 14 bases fitting TRBD2. From germline, CDR1 is MDHEN and CDR2 SYDVKM. This CDR3 is 16 amino acids long. With 6 bases clipped from V and 6 bases from J, the junction kept 7 bases outside the gene matches. The chain's CDR3 is CASSYTGTSGGNEQFF. In nucleotides, the CDR3 is TGTGCCAGCAGCTATACCGGGACTAGCGGGGGCAATGAGCAGTTCTTC. The variable domain in full, completed from reference TRBV28 and TRBJ2-1, reads DVKVTQSSRYLVKRTGEKVFLECVQDMDHENMFWYRQDPGLGLRLIYFSYDVKMKEKGDIPEGYSVSREKKERFSLILESASTNQTSMYLCASSYTGTSGGNEQFFGPGTRLTVL.

The V gene is TRBV6-6, the J gene TRBJ2-5; no definite D call. This CDR3 region has 14 residues. The germline V and J ends were trimmed by 0 bases and 5 bases, with 10 bases remaining between them. Germline V CDR1 and CDR2: MNHNY, SVGAGI (reference sequence). CDR3 DNA sequence: TGTGCCAGCAGTTACTCGGAGTTTGGGGAGACCCAGTACTTC. It specifies CASSYSEFGETQYF.

The rearrangement joins TRBV9 to TRBJ1-2, with 7 bases fitting TRBD1. The V gene's germline CDR1 is SGDLS and CDR2 YYNGEE. The CDR3 is 15 residues long. Trimming took 0 bases from V and 2 from J; bases not matched to a gene: 4. CDR3 coding DNA: TGTGCCAGCAGCGTAGCGCCAGGGGGGAACTATGGCTACACCTTC. Protein sequence: CASSVAPGGNYGYTF. Variable domain in full (rest from reference TRBV9 and TRBJ1-2): DSGVTQTPKHLITATGQRVTLRCSPRSGDLSVYWYQQSLDQGLQFLIQYYNGEERAKGNILERFSAQQFPDLHSELNLSSLELGDSALYFCASSVAPGGNYGYTFGSGTRLTVV.

The rearrangement links TRBV29-1 to TRBJ2-7, with 9 positions matching TRBD2. CDR1 is SQVTM, CDR2 ANQGSEA, per germline. The CDR3 covers 14 residues. With 5 bases clipped from V and 5 bases from J, the junction kept 10 bases outside the gene matches. The CDR3 DNA sequence: TGCAGCGTTACTCCGGGACTAGCAAAGGACGAGCAGTACTTC. This encodes CSVTPGLAKDEQYF.

The chain couples TRBV14 to TRBJ2-1, with a weak D call TRBD2 (5 bases). Germline V gene lookup returns CDR1 SGHDN and CDR2 FVKESK. V was cut by 3 bases and J by 6 bases, with 9 bases left in between. The CDR3 is 13 residues long. The CDR3 nucleotides are TGTGCCAGCAGCCACACTAGGGCCAATGAGCAGTTCTTC. It specifies CASSHTRANEQFF.

The chain uses TRBV27 and TRBJ1-5, with no clear D. The germline V gene has CDR1 MNHEY and CDR2 SMNVEV (reference sequence). Between the trimmed V and J ends, which lost 1 base and 2 bases, there was a span of 6 bases. CDR3 length: 14 amino acids. The CDR3 reads CASSLLAGNQPQHF. CDR3 coding DNA: TGTGCCAGCAGTTTATTGGCAGGCAATCAGCCCCAGCATTTT.

This clonotype has more than one count but fewer than ten. J is TRBJ2-7 and V is TRBV12-3 or TRBV12-4; D gene unclear. V lost 3 bases and J lost 4, with 13 bases in between. The CDR3 extends over 14 amino acids. The DNA of the CDR3 is TGTGCCAGCAGTTTTTTCCCACAACAATACGAGCAGTACTTC. Amino acids: CASSFFPQQYEQYF.

This chain connects TRBV20-1 to TRBJ2-7; TRBD2 aligns across 7 bases. The V gene's germline CDR1 is DFQATT and CDR2 SNEGSKA (reference sequence). V shed 2 bases, J shed 7 bases, and the junction held 11 bases outside the gene matches. This CDR3 has 14 residues. The CDR3 DNA sequence: TGCAGTGCTAGAAGGTCCCTCCGGGGGGATGAGCAGTACTTC. This sequence encodes CSARRSLRGDEQYF.

In this sample, this clonotype turned up a few times. This rearrangement joins TRBV10-3 to TRBJ2-1; TRBD2 aligns across 7 bases. Unmatched junction bases numbered 13, after V lost 4 bases and J lost 7 bases. The germline CDR1 and CDR2 sequences are ENHRY and SYGVKD. The CDR3 has 16 amino acids. DNA of the CDR3: TGTGCCATCAGTGGAGGTGGGGGGGAGGTTCGTAATGAGCAGTTCTTC. Its protein product is CAISGGGGEVRNEQFF.

This clonotype was found a few times. The J gene is TRBJ1-1, the V gene TRBV12-3 or TRBV12-4, with TRBD1 matching over 9 bases. J was trimmed by 4 bases and V by 6 bases; bases with no gene match: 6. The CDR3 consists of 14 residues. The CDR3, as DNA: TGTGCCAGCAGGGGGACAGGGTTGGGCACTGAAGCTTTCTTT. It encodes CASRGTGLGTEAFF.

V usage is TRBV27 and J usage is TRBJ2-2; no clear D gene. From germline, CDR1 is MNHEY and CDR2 SMNVEV (reference sequence). The V gene lost 5 bases and the J gene lost 5 bases, with 12 bases spanning the gap. This CDR3 has 14 amino acids. For the CDR3, the DNA is TGTGCCAGCAGTCTACGCCGGCGGACCGGGGAGCTGTTTTTT. Amino acid sequence: CASSLRRRTGELFF.

This chain links TRBV6-1 with TRBJ2-1, with 8 bases lining up with TRBD1. The CDR3 sequence is 15 residues long. The V and J ends lost 4 bases and 4 bases, in that order; junction bases with no gene match: 6. Per the germline V gene, CDR1 is MNHNS and CDR2 is SASEGT. CDR3 loop: CASSAAGGPYNEQFF. The DNA for the CDR3 is TGTGCCAGCAGTGCGGCAGGGGGCCCGTACAATGAGCAGTTCTTC.

The gene calls are TRBV6-5 and TRBJ2-1; D unresolved. V was shortened by 0 bases and J by 6 bases, with 15 bases between the two germline ends. The germline V gene has CDR1 MNHEY and CDR2 SVGAGI. This CDR3 region has 16 residues. The CDR3 loop is CASSYSHDPWTNEQFF. The CDR3 region has the DNA TGTGCCAGCAGTTACTCGCACGACCCCTGGACCAATGAGCAGTTCTTC.

V gene TRBV5-1 combines with J gene TRBJ2-5; D remains unclear. Deletions cut 0 bases from V and 5 bases from J, with 14 bases between. The V gene's germline CDR1 is SGHRS and CDR2 YFSETQ. The CDR3 is 15 amino acids. CDR3 bases: TGCGCCAGCAGCTTGGCCGCACGCCCATACGAGACCCAGTACTTC. This translates into CASSLAARPYETQYF.

This clonotype was observed a handful of times. One junction end disagrees with the germline gene, perhaps due to a read error. The chain recombines TRBV27 with TRBJ2-7; D is undetermined. Germline values: CDR1 MNHEY, CDR2 SMNVEV (reference sequence). The CDR3 is 13 residues long. The CDR3 sequence: CASSLSQAWEQYF. CDR3 nucleotide sequence: TGTGCCAGCAGTCTATCTCAGGCTTGGGAGCAGTACTTC.

The chain combines TRBV11-2 with TRBJ1-6, with a weak D call TRBD1 (5 bases). The CDR3 has 12 amino acids. Trimming left V 3 bases short and J 12 bases short, with 9 bases between. Germline V CDR1 and CDR2: SGHAT, FQNNGV. For the CDR3, the DNA is TGTGCCAGCAGCTTTGGCGGGGGACCCCTCCACTTT. Translating gives CASSFGGGPLHF.

This clonotype was seen a few times. The chain is built from TRBV10-2 and TRBJ1-2; a possible D gene is TRBD1 (6 bases). Germline V gene lookup returns CDR1 WSHSY and CDR2 SAAADI. The V and J ends lost 6 bases and 8 bases respectively, with 13 bases between them. There are 12 residues in the CDR3. Here the CDR3 reads CASRDSGEGYTF. DNA for the CDR3: TGCGCCAGCAGGGACAGCGGAGAAGGCTACACCTTC.

The gene calls are TRBV20-1 and TRBJ2-1; 14 bases match TRBD2. The CDR3 runs 14 residues. Germline V gene data show CDR1 as DFQATT and CDR2 as SNEGSKA (reference sequence). V lost 6 bases, J lost 9 bases, and 7 bases stayed unmatched. CDR3 loop: CSARRGTSGSEQFF. The DNA for the CDR3 is TGCAGTGCGCGGCGGGGGACTAGCGGGAGTGAGCAGTTCTTC.

The rearrangement uses TRBV20-1 and TRBJ2-1; D is uncertain. The V gene's germline CDR1 is DFQATT and CDR2 SNEGSKA (reference sequence). Deletions cut 2 bases from V and 12 bases from J, with 20 bases between. The CDR3 consists of 14 residues. CDR3 amino acids: CSARSQPIFRGQFF. The CDR3 DNA sequence: TGCAGTGCTAGAAGCCAGCCTATCTTTAGAGGGCAGTTCTTC.

CDR3 loop: CASKSGAAQETQYF. CDR3 nucleotides: TGTGCCAGCAAGAGTGGGGCAGCCCAAGAGACCCAGTACTTC. The chain employs TRBV6-1 and TRBJ2-5, with a tentative D call TRBD1 (5 bases). Germline lookup yields CDR1 MNHNS and CDR2 SASEGT. Between the trimmed V and J ends, which lost 7 bases and 1 base, there was a span of 13 bases. This CDR3 comprises 14 residues.